This TCR beta chain appears in the sequencing data of a study of T cell responses to AZD1222 COVID-19 vaccine. Trimming stripped 0 bases from V and 0 bases from J, with 11 bases between. This CDR3 has 16 residues. The germline V gene has CDR1 MNHEY and CDR2 SVGEGT. This table comes from immunoSEQ multiplex PCR, and its TCRdb copy is limited to in-frame clones, with some not included. The sample lists roughly 120,000 clones, around 87% occurring once. The sequence derives from an adult in good health. This chain connects TRBV6-2 or TRBV6-3 to TRBJ1-1; no definite D call. The sample was peripheral blood, taken on day 0 of AZD1222 vaccination. The CDR3 DNA reads TGTGCCAGCAGTTACTCGAGACCGCTCATGAACACTGAAGCTTTCTTT. As protein: CASSYSRPLMNTEAFF.